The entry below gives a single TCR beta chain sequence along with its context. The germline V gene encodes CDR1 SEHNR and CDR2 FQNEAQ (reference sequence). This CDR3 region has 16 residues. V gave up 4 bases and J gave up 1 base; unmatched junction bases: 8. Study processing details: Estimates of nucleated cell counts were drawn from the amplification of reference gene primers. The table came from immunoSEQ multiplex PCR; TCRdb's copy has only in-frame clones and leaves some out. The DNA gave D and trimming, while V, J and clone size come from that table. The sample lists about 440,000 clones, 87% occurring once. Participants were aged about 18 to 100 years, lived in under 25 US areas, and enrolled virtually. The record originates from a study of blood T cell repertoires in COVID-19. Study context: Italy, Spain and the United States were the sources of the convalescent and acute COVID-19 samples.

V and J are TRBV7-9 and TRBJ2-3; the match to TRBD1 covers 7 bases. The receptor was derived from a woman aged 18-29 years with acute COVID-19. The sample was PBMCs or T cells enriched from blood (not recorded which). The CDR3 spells CASSSGTAGGTDTQYF. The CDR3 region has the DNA TGTGCCAGCAGCTCGGGGACAGCCGGAGGCACAGATACGCAGTATTTT.